This T cell receptor beta chain was retrieved from a study of blood T cells in healthy people across ages (dated by TCRdb to the mid-2010s). For context, the study as a whole: In model experiments, template switching captured roughly one uniquely barcoded TCR beta cDNA molecule for every two T cells. To track age-related changes in TCR beta repertoire diversity, the study relied on deep sequencing normalized with unique cDNA molecular identifiers. Donors were grouped into four age groups: young (average approximately 16 years), middle-aged (39), aged (approximately 67) and long-lived (just over 80). To avoid experimental bias, donors of different ages were randomly spread across the sequencing lanes. Two additional independent replicas of 1 million unique cDNA reads from the same blood draw were analyzed for two donors (one aged 18 to 30 and one aged 80 or older).

This clonotype has just a few counts. Its specific antigen is unknown. No much larger clone exists at a distance of one base, and base qualities are not known. Libraries were built with 5' RACE. Sequencing took place on an Illumina HiSeq 2500. A second PCR of roughly 7 to 12 cycles was run with a J-beta primer mix and a sample-barcoded 5' primer. A template-switch 5' adaptor carrying 12 random nucleotides introduced a unique molecular identifier onto each TCR beta cDNA molecule. Each sample yielded at least 3 million CDR3-containing paired-end reads. First-strand cDNA was synthesized from all RNA with the Mint cDNA synthesis kit, primed by a TRBC-specific oligonucleotide. All cDNA was treated with uracil-DNA glycosylase and then went through a first 18-cycle PCR with the universal primers M1SS and BC2_uni_R. From the authors' description of their analysis: Normalization of each sample was performed by random selection of 1 million high-quality reads, each carrying a distinct molecular identifier. Reads with shared molecular identifiers were discarded instead of being binned into consensus sequences. MiTCR, with a Q25 quality threshold and the strictest error-elimination algorithm, was used for CDR3 identification, clonotype clustering and error correction. Lower-bound total TCR beta diversity was estimated with a nonparametric unseen species model using Euler transformation. The raw public reads went through TCRdb reprocessing: fastp at Q25, MiXCR clone calling, in-frame beta chains kept. Each record represents a unique CDR3 protein, reported with the most common genes and DNA among its rows. V and J calls and clone size were set by TCRdb, not the authors. This sample lists approximately 320,000 distinct CDR3 sequences; less than 30% were detected once. The top ten constitute 29% of the sample.

The roughly 42 donors, aged roughly 6 to 90 years, were systemically healthy Caucasian individuals from Russia. Each donor gave ten milliliters of peripheral blood, collected into EDTA-treated Vacutainer tubes. Ficoll-Paque density-gradient centrifugation was used to isolate PBMCs, with at least 7 million per sample. Total RNA was extracted from PBMCs with Trizol reagent, with at least 5.5 micrograms obtained per sample. Naive CD45RAhigh/CD27high T cell percentages were measured by flow cytometry on a PBMC aliquot from every donor. Study-wide conclusions, independent of this receptor: Compared with the aged group, the long-lived group had more naive CD4+ T cells, fewer expanded clones and increased TCR diversity, suggesting age selection. Estimates of total diversity based on one million sequenced T cells were regarded as lower bounds and as underestimates. Observed TCR beta diversity per million T cells fell roughly linearly with age, and a significant reduction was already apparent by age roughly 41. Because the CMV infection status of the donors was unknown, age-related changes in expanded clonotypes may potentially have been confounded. Since profiling was done on bulk unsorted PBMCs, naive and antigen-experienced compartments could not be conclusively compared. The percentage of naive T cells measured by flow cytometry correlated strongly with observed TCR beta diversity.

This receptor was obtained from a woman in her 70s in good health. The sequenced sample consisted of blood.

The bases read TGTGCCAGCAGCCGCGGCCGGGGAACTGAAGCTTTCTTT. This codes for CASSRGRGTEAFF. Rearrangement joined TRBV14 to TRBJ1-1; confidence is insufficient to name the D gene. The germline V gene provides CDR1 SGHDN and CDR2 FVKESK. The CDR3, cysteine through phenylalanine, is 13 amino acids long. Of all the DNA, just the CDR3 is kept, 39 bases in frame from base 1. V is cut by 4 bases and J by 5 bases, and the space between the germline ends is 11 bases.